Listed here are 14 T cell receptor beta chains from one sample, sequenced in a study of radiotherapy plus CTLA-4 blockade in lung cancer. TCRdb's copy holds only in-frame clones and misses some; the assay was immunoSEQ multiplex PCR. Of about 76,000 clones in the sample, 60% to 85% were seen once. Specimen: peripheral blood, collected from a patient treated with radiotherapy plus ipilimumab. Every receptor here comes from a human donor with non-small cell lung cancer whose response to radiotherapy plus ipilimumab could not be evaluated. Some clones in this sample may be carry-over from other donors' samples.

In DNA form, the CDR3 reads TGTGCCAGCAGCTCGACGGGACTAGCCCCAGATACGCAGTATTTT. This sequence encodes CASSSTGLAPDTQYF. This chain connects TRBV7-9 to TRBJ2-3, with TRBD2 matching 9 bases. V lost 4 bases and J lost 4; bases outside the gene matches: 6. The CDR3 spans 15 residues. The germline V gene has CDR1 SEHNR and CDR2 FQNEAQ (reference sequence).

This clone occurred once. The genes are TRBV7-2 and TRBJ2-5; 12 bases are a match to TRBD2. The CDR3 loop spans 15 amino acids. J lost 4 bases, V lost 1 base, and 1 base had no gene match. Germline V gives CDR1 SGHTA, CDR2 FQGNSA. The CDR3 protein is CASSLGLAGAETQYF. In nucleotides, the CDR3 is TGTGCCAGCAGCTTAGGACTAGCGGGGGCAGAGACCCAGTACTTC.

The chain employs TRBV14 and TRBJ1-3, with D perhaps TRBD1 (5 bases). CDR3 length: 15 residues. V dropped 1 base and J dropped 3 bases, with 10 bases sitting between them. Germline loops: CDR1 SGHDN, CDR2 FVKESK. The DNA of the CDR3 is TGTGCCAGCAGCCAAGTCGGAGGGGATGGAAACACCATATATTTT. As protein: CASSQVGGDGNTIYF.

This chain uses TRBV10-3 with TRBJ2-3, with 9 positions matching TRBD2. The trim removed 3 bases at V and 5 bases at J, leaving 9 bases unmatched. This CDR3 is built from 16 residues. The V gene's germline CDR1 is ENHRY and CDR2 SYGVKD. In DNA form, the CDR3 reads TGTGCCATCAGTGAAGGGCGGGGGGGCCTCAGAGATACGCAGTATTTT. Protein sequence: CAISEGRGGLRDTQYF.

The chain joins TRBV6-9 to TRBJ1-2; D remains unclear. Trimming removed 4 bases at V and 2 bases at J, with 14 bases between. The CDR3 is 15 amino acids. CDR1 is MNHGY and CDR2 is SVAAGI in the germline V gene. CDR3 sequence reads: CASSSPREGNYGYTF. The CDR3 DNA sequence: TGTGCCAGCAGTTCCCCTAGGGAGGGAAACTATGGCTACACCTTC.

This chain links TRBV11-2 with TRBJ2-5; 7 bases map to TRBD1. The trim removed 3 bases at V and 1 base at J, leaving 5 bases unmatched. Germline values: CDR1 SGHAT, CDR2 FQNNGV. CDR3 length equals 15 residues. DNA of the CDR3: TGTGCCAGCAGCTTCGGACAGGCCTCCCAAGAGACCCAGTACTTC. It specifies CASSFGQASQETQYF.

This sequence joins TRBV7-6 and TRBJ1-6; D is uncertain. The germline CDR1 and CDR2 sequences are SGHVS and FNYEAQ. Trimming pared 2 bases from V and 7 bases from J, leaving 12 bases between. The CDR3 loop spans 15 amino acids. The CDR3 here is CASSLTDGVNSPLHF. In DNA form, the CDR3 reads TGTGCCAGCAGCTTAACCGACGGAGTAAATTCACCCCTCCACTTT.

CDR3 sequence reads: CASSPRGGNNEQFF. CDR3 coding DNA: TGTGCCAGCAGCCCCCGCGGCGGGAACAATGAGCAGTTCTTC. The chain couples TRBV9 to TRBJ2-1, with a possible D match to TRBD2 (6 bases). The V end lost 4 bases, the J end lost 5 bases, and 13 bases lay between the germline ends. Germline V CDR1 and CDR2: SGDLS, YYNGEE. The CDR3 sequence is 14 residues long.

A note on this clone: Other DNA sequences within the sample encode an identical CDR3. V gene TRBV7-2 combines with J gene TRBJ1-5, with TRBD1 as a possible D gene (6 bases). The CDR3 runs 14 residues. Trimming stripped 4 bases from V and 4 bases from J, with 11 bases between. Looked up from germline, CDR1 is SGHTA and CDR2 is FQGNSA. As DNA, the CDR3 is TGTGCCAGCAGCTCCGGGACACCGAATCAGCCCCAGCATTTT. Encoded protein: CASSSGTPNQPQHF. Supplemented by reference TRBV7-2 and TRBJ1-5, the full variable domain reads GAGVSQSPSNKVTEKGKDVELRCDPISGHTALYWYRQSLGQGLEFLIYFQGNSAPDKSGLPSDRFSAERTGGSVSTLTIQRTQQEDSAVYLCASSSGTPNQPQHFGDGTRLSIL.

The chain uses TRBV27 and TRBJ1-2, with D perhaps matching TRBD1 (6 bases). Trimming pared 6 bases from V and 5 bases from J, leaving 25 bases between. This CDR3 contains 17 residues. CDR1 is MNHEY and CDR2 is SMNVEV in the germline V gene (reference sequence). CDR3 DNA: TGTGCCAGCAGCCCCGCAGGACAGCGCAGGGTTAAGTATGGCTACACCTTC. Protein sequence: CASSPAGQRRVKYGYTF.

The table lists this clone with a few counts. This sequence joins TRBV12-5 and TRBJ1-1; D unclear. V was clipped by 5 bases and J by 1 base, with 14 bases between them. CDR3 size: 15 residues. CDR1 LGHNT and CDR2 FRNRAP come from the germline V gene. CDR3 region: CASGPWSSRNTEAFF. In DNA form, the CDR3 reads TGTGCTAGTGGTCCCTGGAGTTCCAGGAACACTGAAGCTTTCTTT.

This rearrangement joins TRBV28 to TRBJ1-1, with D perhaps TRBD1 (6 bases). The V gene lost 2 bases and the J gene lost 6 bases, with 19 bases spanning the gap. This CDR3 contains 16 residues. Per germline, CDR1 MDHEN and CDR2 SYDVKM. The CDR3 DNA is TGTGCCAGCAGTTTAACAGGGTATGAGAGGAGCGCTGAAGCTTTCTTT. Protein product: CASSLTGYERSAEAFF.

This clone was counted between two and nine times. The chain links TRBV7-6 to TRBJ2-5, with 11 bases lining up with TRBD1. CDR3 length: 15 residues. The germline V gene has CDR1 SGHVS and CDR2 FNYEAQ. Trimming took 5 bases from V and 5 from J; bases not matched to a gene: 7. The CDR3 DNA sequence: TGTGCCAGCAGCACCTGGACAGGGGGCAGGGAGACCCAGTACTTC. Translated: CASSTWTGGRETQYF.

The V and J genes are TRBV30 and TRBJ2-5; D not certain. The CDR3 has 12 amino acids. Trimming cost V 5 bases and J 2 bases, with 9 bases left between them. Germline V lookup: CDR1 GTSNPN, CDR2 SVGIG (reference sequence). The CDR3 bases are TGTGCCTGGTCTCCGGTACAAGAGACCCAGTACTTC. This codes for CAWSPVQETQYF. Complete variable domain (other parts from reference TRBV30 and TRBJ2-5): SQTIHQWPATLVQPVGSPLSLECTVEGTSNPNLYWYRQAAGRGLQLLFYSVGIGQISSEVPQNLSASRPQDRQFILSSKKLLLSDSGFYLCAWSPVQETQYFGPGTRLLVL.